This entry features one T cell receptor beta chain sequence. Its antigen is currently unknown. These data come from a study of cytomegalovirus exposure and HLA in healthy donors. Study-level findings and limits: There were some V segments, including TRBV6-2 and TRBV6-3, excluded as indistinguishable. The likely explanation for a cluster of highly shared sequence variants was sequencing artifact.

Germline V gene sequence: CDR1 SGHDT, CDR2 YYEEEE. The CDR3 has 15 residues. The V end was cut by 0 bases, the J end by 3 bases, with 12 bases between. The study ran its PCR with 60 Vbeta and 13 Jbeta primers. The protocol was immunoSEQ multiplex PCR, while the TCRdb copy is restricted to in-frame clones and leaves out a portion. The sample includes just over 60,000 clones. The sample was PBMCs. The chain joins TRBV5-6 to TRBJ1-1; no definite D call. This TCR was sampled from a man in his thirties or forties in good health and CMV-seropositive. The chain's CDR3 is CASSLAGFLDTEAFF. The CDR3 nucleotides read TGTGCCAGCAGCTTGGCGGGGTTTCTCGACACTGAAGCTTTCTTT.